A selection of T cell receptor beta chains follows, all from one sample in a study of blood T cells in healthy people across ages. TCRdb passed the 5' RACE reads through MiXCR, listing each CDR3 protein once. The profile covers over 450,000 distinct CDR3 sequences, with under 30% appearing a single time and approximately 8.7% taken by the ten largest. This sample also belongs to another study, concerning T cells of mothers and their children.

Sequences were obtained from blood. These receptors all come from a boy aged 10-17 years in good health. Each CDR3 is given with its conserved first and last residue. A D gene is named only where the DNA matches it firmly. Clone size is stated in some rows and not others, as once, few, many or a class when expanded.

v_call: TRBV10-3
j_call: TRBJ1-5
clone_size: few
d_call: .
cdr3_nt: TGTGCCATCAGTGGAGGGGTTGAGGGCAATCAGCCCCAGCATTTT
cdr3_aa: CAISGGVEGNQPQHF

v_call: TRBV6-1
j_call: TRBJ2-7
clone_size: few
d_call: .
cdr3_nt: TGTGCCAGCAGTGACCAGGACTTCACCTACGAGCAGTACTTC
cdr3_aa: CASSDQDFTYEQYF

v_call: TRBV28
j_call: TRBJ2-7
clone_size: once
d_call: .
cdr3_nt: TGTGCCAGCAGTCTCAATGCGAGACTCGCCTCCTACGAGCAGTACTTC
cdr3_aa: CASSLNARLASYEQYF

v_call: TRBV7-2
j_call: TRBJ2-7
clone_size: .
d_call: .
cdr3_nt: TGTGCCAGCAGCCCACCGGACCTGTCCTACGAGCAGTACTTC
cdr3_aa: CASSPPDLSYEQYF

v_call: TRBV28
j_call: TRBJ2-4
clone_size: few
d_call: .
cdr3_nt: TGTGCCAGCAGTTTAGGGGCAGCCGGGGAAAACATTCAGTACTTC
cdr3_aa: CASSLGAAGENIQYF

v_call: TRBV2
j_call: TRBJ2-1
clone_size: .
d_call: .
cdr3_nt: TGTGCCAGCAGTGAAAATGGGGGCGGGGACGAGCAGTTCTTC
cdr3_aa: CASSENGGGDEQFF

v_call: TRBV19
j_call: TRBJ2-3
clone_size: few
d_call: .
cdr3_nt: TGTGCCAGTAGTACCGCCCCCTCGGATACGCAGTATTTT
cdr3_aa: CASSTAPSDTQYF

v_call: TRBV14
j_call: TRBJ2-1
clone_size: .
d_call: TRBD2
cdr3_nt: TGTGCCAGCAGCCAAGTAGGGTTGAAGCGGGACCTACGAATCTTC
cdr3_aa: CASSQVGLKRDLRIF

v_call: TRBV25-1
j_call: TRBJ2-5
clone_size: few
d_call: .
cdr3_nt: TGTGCCAGCAGTGAAGCGGCGGCAGAGACCCAGTACTTC
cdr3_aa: CASSEAAAETQYF

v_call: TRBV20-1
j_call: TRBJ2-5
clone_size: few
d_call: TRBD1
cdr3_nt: TGCAGTGGTGAAGGGGGCAGGTTGATGGAGACCCAGTACTTC
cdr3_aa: CSGEGGRLMETQYF